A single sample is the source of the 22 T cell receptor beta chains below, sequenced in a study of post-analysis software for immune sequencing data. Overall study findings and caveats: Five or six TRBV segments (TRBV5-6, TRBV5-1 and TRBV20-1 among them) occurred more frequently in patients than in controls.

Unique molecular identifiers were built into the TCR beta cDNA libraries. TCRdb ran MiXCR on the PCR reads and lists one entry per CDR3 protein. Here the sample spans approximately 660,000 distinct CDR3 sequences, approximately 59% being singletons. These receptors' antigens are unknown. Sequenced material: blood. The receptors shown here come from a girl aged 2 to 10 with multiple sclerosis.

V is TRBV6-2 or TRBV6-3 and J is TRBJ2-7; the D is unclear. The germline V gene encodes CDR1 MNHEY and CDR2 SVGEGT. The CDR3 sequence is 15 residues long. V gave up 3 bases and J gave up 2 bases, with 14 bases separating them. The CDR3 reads CASSYSHTATYEQYF. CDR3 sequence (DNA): TGTGCCAGCAGTTATTCCCACACGGCGACCTACGAGCAGTACTTC.

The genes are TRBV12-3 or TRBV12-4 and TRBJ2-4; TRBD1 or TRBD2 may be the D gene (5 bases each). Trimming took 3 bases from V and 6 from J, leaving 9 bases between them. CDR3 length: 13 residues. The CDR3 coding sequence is TGTGCCAGCAGTTTTGGGGGAGTAAACATTCAGTACTTC. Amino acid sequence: CASSFGGVNIQYF.

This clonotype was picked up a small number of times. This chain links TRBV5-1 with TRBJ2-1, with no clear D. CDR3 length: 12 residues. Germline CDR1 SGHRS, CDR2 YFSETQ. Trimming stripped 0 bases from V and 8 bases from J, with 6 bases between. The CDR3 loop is CASSLGIYEQFF. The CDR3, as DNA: TGCGCCAGCAGCTTGGGAATCTATGAGCAGTTCTTC.

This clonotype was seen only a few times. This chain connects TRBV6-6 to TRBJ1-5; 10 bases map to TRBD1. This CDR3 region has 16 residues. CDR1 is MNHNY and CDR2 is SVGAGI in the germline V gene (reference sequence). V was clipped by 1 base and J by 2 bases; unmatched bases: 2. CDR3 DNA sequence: TGTGCCAGCAGTTACTGGACAGGGGGGGGCAATCAGCCCCAGCATTTT. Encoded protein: CASSYWTGGGNQPQHF.

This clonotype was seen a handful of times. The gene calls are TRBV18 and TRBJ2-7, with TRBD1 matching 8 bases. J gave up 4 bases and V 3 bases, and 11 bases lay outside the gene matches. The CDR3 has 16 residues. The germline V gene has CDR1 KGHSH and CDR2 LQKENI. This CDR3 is CASSPSLTGVGYEQYF. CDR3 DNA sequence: TGTGCCAGCTCACCTTCCTTGACAGGGGTAGGATACGAGCAGTACTTC.

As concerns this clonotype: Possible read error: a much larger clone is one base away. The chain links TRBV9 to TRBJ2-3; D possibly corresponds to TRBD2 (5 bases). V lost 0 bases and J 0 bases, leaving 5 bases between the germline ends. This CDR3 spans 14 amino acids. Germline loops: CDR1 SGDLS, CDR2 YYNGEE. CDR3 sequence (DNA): TGTGCCAGCAGCGTAGGGACTAGCACAGATACGCAGTATTTT. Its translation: CASSVGTSTDTQYF.

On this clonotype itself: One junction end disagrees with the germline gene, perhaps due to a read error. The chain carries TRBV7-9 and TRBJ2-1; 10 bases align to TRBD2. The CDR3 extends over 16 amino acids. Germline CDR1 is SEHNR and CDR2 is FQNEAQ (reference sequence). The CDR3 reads CVSRKSGRAAHNEQFF. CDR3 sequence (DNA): TGTGTCAGCAGGAAGAGCGGGAGGGCCGCCCACAATGAGCAGTTCTTC. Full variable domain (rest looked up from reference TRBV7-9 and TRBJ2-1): DTGVSQNPRHKITKRGQNVTFRCDPISEHNRLYWYRQTLGQGPEFLTYFQNEAQLEKSRLLSDRFSAERPKGSFSTLEIQRTEQGDSAMYLCVSRKSGRAAHNEQFFGPGTRLTVL.

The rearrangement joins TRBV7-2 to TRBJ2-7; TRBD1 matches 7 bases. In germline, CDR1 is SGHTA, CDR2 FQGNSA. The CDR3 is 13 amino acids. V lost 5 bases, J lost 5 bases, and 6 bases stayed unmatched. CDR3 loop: CASSRDSQDEQYF. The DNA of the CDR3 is TGTGCCAGCAGCCGGGACAGCCAGGACGAGCAGTACTTC.

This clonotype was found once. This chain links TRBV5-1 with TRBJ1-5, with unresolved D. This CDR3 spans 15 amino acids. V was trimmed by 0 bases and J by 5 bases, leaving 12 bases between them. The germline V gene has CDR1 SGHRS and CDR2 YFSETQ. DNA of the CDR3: TGCGCCAGCAGCTTGGGACCGTCACCTGATCAGCCCCAGCATTTT. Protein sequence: CASSLGPSPDQPQHF.

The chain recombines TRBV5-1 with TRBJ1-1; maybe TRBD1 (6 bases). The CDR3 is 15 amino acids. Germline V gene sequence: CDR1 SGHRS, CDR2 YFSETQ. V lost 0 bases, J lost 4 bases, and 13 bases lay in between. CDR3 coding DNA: TGCGCCAGCAGCTTGGAAGGGGGTGCGGGCACTGAAGCTTTCTTT. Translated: CASSLEGGAGTEAFF.

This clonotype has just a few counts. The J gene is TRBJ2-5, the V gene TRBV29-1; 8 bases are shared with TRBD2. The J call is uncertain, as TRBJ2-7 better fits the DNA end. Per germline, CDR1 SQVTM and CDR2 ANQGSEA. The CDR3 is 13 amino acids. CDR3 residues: CSVVSGRGGEQYF. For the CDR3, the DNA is TGCAGCGTTGTGAGCGGGAGAGGTGGCGAGCAGTACTTC.

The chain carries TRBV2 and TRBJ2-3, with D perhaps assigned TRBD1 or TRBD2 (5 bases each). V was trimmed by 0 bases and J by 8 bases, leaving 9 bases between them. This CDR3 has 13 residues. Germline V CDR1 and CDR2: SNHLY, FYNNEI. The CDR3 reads CASSEALGGTQYF. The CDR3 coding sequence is TGTGCCAGCAGTGAAGCGCTTGGGGGTACGCAGTATTTT.

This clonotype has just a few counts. The CDR3 here is CARVSSGPAGGYTF. The CDR3 bases are TGTGCCAGAGTCTCCTCAGGGCCGGCGGGCGGCTACACCTTC. This rearrangement joins TRBV6-6 to TRBJ1-2, with a tentative D call TRBD1 (5 bases). Germline V lookup: CDR1 MNHNY, CDR2 SVGAGI (reference sequence). V lost 9 bases, J lost 8 bases, and 22 bases lay in between. The length of the CDR3 is 14 residues.

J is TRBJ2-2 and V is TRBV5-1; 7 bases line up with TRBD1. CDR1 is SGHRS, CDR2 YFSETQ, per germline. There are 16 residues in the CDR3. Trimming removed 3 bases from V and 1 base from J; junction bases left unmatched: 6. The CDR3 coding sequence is TGCGCCAGCAGCTCGGACCGGGACAGGAACACCGGGGAGCTGTTTTTT. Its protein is CASSSDRDRNTGELFF.

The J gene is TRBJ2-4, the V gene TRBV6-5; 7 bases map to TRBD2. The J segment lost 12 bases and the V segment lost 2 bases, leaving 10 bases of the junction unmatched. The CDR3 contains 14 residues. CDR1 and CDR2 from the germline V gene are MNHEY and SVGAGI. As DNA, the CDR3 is TGTGCCAGCAGTTACAAGGGCGGGAGTAATGATCAGTACTTC. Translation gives CASSYKGGSNDQYF.

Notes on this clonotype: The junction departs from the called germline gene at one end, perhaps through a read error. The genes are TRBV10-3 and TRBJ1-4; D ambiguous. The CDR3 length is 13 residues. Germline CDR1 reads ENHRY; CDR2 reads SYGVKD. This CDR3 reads CAITAAPNEKLFF. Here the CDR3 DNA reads TGCGCCATCACAGCAGCTCCTAATGAAAAACTGTTTTTT.

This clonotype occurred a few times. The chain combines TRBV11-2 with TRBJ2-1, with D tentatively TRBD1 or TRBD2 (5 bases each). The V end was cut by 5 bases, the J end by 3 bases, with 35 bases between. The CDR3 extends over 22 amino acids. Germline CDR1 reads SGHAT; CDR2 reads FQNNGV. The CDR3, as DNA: TGTGCCAGCAGCGCTATTTATCGGGGCCTTGCAACTTTGTCGATTCGCTACAATGAGCAGTTCTTC. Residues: CASSAIYRGLATLSIRYNEQFF.

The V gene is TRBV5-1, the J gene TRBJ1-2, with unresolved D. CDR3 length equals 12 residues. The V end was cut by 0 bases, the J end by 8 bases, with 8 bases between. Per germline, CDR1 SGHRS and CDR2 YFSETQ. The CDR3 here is CASSLAQEGYTF. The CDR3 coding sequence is TGCGCCAGCAGCTTGGCCCAGGAGGGCTACACCTTC.

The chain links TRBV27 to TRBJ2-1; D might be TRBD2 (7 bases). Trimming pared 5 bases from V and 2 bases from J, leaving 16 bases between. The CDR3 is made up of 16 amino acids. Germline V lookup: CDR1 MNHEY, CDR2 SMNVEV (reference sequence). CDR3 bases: TGTGCCAGCAGTGTGGGGGGGGCGAAGCCCTACAATGAGCAGTTCTTC. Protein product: CASSVGGAKPYNEQFF.

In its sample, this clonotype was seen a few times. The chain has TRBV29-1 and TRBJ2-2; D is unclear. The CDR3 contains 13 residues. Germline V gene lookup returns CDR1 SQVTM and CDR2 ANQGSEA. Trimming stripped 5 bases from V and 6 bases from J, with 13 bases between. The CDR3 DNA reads TGCAGCGTTAGGGCCAAAAGATCCGGGGAGCTGTTTTTT. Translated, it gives CSVRAKRSGELFF.

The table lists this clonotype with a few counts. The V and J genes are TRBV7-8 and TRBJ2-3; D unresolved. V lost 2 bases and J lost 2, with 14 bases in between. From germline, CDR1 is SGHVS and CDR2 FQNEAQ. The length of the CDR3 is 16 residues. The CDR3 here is CASSLRDSSYTDTQYF. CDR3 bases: TGTGCCAGCAGCTTACGTGACTCCTCCTACACAGATACGCAGTATTTT.

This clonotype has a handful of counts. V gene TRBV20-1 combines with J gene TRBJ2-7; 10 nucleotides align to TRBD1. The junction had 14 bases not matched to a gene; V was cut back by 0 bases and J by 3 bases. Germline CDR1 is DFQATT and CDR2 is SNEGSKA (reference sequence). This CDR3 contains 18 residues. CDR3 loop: CSARDFVVVGTGDYEQYF. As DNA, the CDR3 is TGCAGTGCTAGAGATTTTGTAGTAGTGGGGACAGGGGACTACGAGCAGTACTTC.